This T cell receptor beta chain was sequenced in a study of T-cell memory formation after mild COVID-19. TCRdb re-analysed the 5' RACE reads in MiXCR, keeping a single row per CDR3 protein. The data show around 400,000 distinct CDR3 sequences, 24% seen once. The sample holds a few counts of this clonotype. The CDR3 is 14 amino acids. The V and J ends lost 4 bases and 6 bases respectively, with 14 bases between them. The germline V gene has CDR1 SGHRS and CDR2 YFSETQ. The chain uses TRBV5-1 and TRBJ1-5, with a weak D call TRBD1 (5 bases). The TCR comes from an adult woman who had mild COVID-19 (a few samples of this study predate the infection). Cell type and time point are not known. The sample comprised PBMCs or a T cell subset sorted from them (not recorded which). The CDR3 protein is CASSLGVGVQPQHF. CDR3 sequence (DNA): TGCGCCAGCAGCCTGGGGGTGGGAGTTCAGCCCCAGCATTTT.